One T cell receptor (beta chain) is described in this entry. After removal of 5 bases from V and 1 base from J, the junction contained 8 bases not matched to a gene. Germline assignment: CDR1 SGHNT and CDR2 YENEEA. The CDR3 is made up of 16 amino acids. The source of the sample is a study of cytomegalovirus exposure and HLA in healthy donors. Researchers ran the PCR with 60 Vbeta and 13 Jbeta primers. The data were produced by immunoSEQ multiplex PCR, yet TCRdb's version contains in-frame clones alone and is incomplete. This sample has fewer than 75,000 clones; roughly 71% occur once, and the top ten carry 9.5% to 15%.

The sequenced material came from PBMCs. The chain couples TRBV11-3 to TRBJ2-5; 9 nucleotides agree with TRBD2. This TCR was sampled from a man between 65 and 85 years old in good health and CMV-seronegative. Written as DNA, the CDR3 is TGTGCCAGCAGCCCAGGAGGAGCGGGGGGCCAAGAGACCCAGTACTTC. This sequence encodes CASSPGGAGGQETQYF.